These 9 T cell receptor beta chains originate from one sample sequenced in a study of T cell repertoires in cytomegalovirus infection. These receptors have no known antigen. In TCRdb, the reads were re-called with MiXCR into one record per CDR3 protein. This table holds about 700,000 distinct CDR3 sequences, about 30% found once. Sequenced material: cultured PBMCs, taken from culture after CMV antigen stimulation. All receptors derive from a human donor in good health (CMV status not recorded). Some clones in this sample may be carry-over from other donors' samples.

This clonotype has more than one count but fewer than ten. The chain recombines TRBV10-3 with TRBJ2-2; TRBD2 might be the D (6 bases). This CDR3 spans 15 amino acids. Trimming cost V 10 bases and J 3 bases, with 18 bases left between them. In germline, CDR1 is ENHRY, CDR2 SYGVKD. CDR3: CASRPSGRYTGELFF. The CDR3 nucleotides are TGTGCCAGTCGTCCAAGCGGGCGCTACACCGGGGAGCTGTTTTTT.

V gene TRBV10-3 combines with J gene TRBJ2-6; D is tentatively TRBD1 or TRBD2 (5 bases each). Trimming removed 6 bases at V and 0 bases at J, with 15 bases between. Per germline, CDR1 ENHRY and CDR2 SYGVKD. The CDR3 totals 17 residues. The CDR3 sequence: CAIRWDGLTSGANVLTF. DNA for the CDR3: TGTGCCATCAGGTGGGACGGCCTTACCTCTGGGGCCAACGTCCTGACTTTC.

This clonotype was picked up a small number of times. The chain carries TRBV2 and TRBJ2-7, with D possibly matching TRBD2 (5 bases). Germline V CDR1 and CDR2: SNHLY, FYNNEI. The length of the CDR3 is 14 residues. Trimming left V 1 base short and J 5 bases short, with 12 bases between. The CDR3 sequence: CASSEDGVTDEQYF. Written as DNA, the CDR3 is TGTGCCAGCAGTGAAGACGGGGTAACGGACGAGCAGTACTTC.

V gene TRBV12-3 or TRBV12-4 combines with J gene TRBJ2-7, with TRBD2 matching 11 bases. CDR3 size: 16 residues. The J segment lost 5 bases and the V segment lost 1 base, leaving 7 bases of the junction unmatched. The CDR3 sequence: CASSLGGASGRNEQYF. The CDR3 DNA reads as TGTGCCAGCAGTTTAGGGGGGGCTAGCGGGAGGAACGAGCAGTACTTC.

The DNA of the CDR3 is TGTGCCAGCGGACGACAGCTCCGTGAAGCTTTCTTT. Encoded protein: CASGRQLREAFF. The chain uses TRBV14 and TRBJ1-1, with a possible D match to TRBD1 (5 bases). CDR3 length: 12 residues. V was cut by 8 bases and J by 7 bases, with 14 bases left in between. Germline lookup yields CDR1 SGHDN and CDR2 FVKESK.

There are a few counts of this clonotype. The gene calls are TRBV6-5 and TRBJ1-1; D perhaps matches TRBD1 (5 bases). CDR1 is MNHEY and CDR2 is SVGAGI in the germline V gene. Trimming took 5 bases from V and 3 from J, leaving 10 bases between them. This CDR3 region has 13 residues. CDR3 residues: CASSRGTHTEAFF. The CDR3 DNA follows: TGTGCCAGCAGTAGGGGAACCCACACTGAAGCTTTCTTT.

This clonotype was seen many times. The V and J genes are TRBV12-3 or TRBV12-4 and TRBJ2-5; D remains ambiguous. The V and J ends lost 1 base and 1 base respectively, with 13 bases between them. This CDR3 is built from 16 residues. The CDR3 coding sequence is TGTGCCAGCAGTTTAGGGGCAGGAAGAGGCCAAGAGACCCAGTACTTC. Residues: CASSLGAGRGQETQYF.

The rearrangement links TRBV4-2 to TRBJ2-5, with 7 bases lining up with TRBD1. Trimming took 0 bases from V and 5 from J; bases not matched to a gene: 6. The CDR3 is 15 amino acids. Germline values: CDR1 LGHNA, CDR2 YNFKEQ. CDR3 region: CASSQDKGALETQYF. The CDR3 DNA reads TGTGCCAGCAGCCAAGATAAGGGGGCTTTGGAGACCCAGTACTTC.

The chain joins TRBV6-1 to TRBJ1-2; D gene unclear. With 1 base removed from V and 5 bases from J, the gap between germline ends came to 11 bases. The V gene's germline CDR1 is MNHNS and CDR2 SASEGT. CDR3 length: 14 residues. The CDR3 loop is CASSEVGRHYGYTF. DNA for the CDR3: TGTGCCAGCAGTGAAGTGGGCAGGCATTATGGCTACACCTTC.